This T cell receptor (beta chain) came from a study of cytomegalovirus exposure and HLA in healthy donors. PCR amplification relied on 60 Vbeta primers (plus 13 Jbeta primers). Only in-frame clones appear in the TCRdb table, and some are missing; sequencing was by immunoSEQ multiplex PCR. In the table there are approximately 170,000 clones, 75% to 90% of which are singletons. The germline gives CDR1 SGDLS, CDR2 YYNGEE. Trimming at V came to 4 bases and at J to 2 bases, leaving 14 bases not matched to a gene. This CDR3 contains 18 residues. The sample was PBMCs. The receptor comes from a boy aged 2-9 years in good health and CMV-seronegative. V is TRBV9 and J is TRBJ1-4, with 7 positions matching TRBD1. In DNA, the CDR3 is TGTGCCAGCAGCACCCGACAGGGACTGACAAAGACTAATGAAAAACTGTTTTTT. It is translated as CASSTRQGLTKTNEKLFF.